The 7 T cell receptor beta chains below come from one sample, sequenced in a study of response to subunit inactivated influenza vaccine. TCRdb itself ran the RT-PCR reads through MiXCR, one entry per CDR3 protein. Of about 780,000 distinct CDR3 sequences listed, under 20% are singletons. This material consisted of PBMCs from blood, taken approximately 5 days after vaccination. The receptors derive from a man between 45 and 60 years old who received an inactivated influenza vaccine.

This clonotype occurred many times. The gene calls are TRBV3-1 and TRBJ2-7; D is perhaps TRBD2 (6 bases). Germline V gene sequence: CDR1 LGHDT, CDR2 YNNKEL (reference sequence). This CDR3 contains 16 residues. The germline V and J ends were trimmed by 0 bases and 2 bases, with 14 bases remaining between them. The CDR3 DNA reads TGTGCCAGCAGCCAAGATTTAGGGACTGGGGCCTACGAGCAGTACTTC. This codes for CASSQDLGTGAYEQYF.

This clonotype was counted between two and nine times. This sequence joins TRBV21-1 and TRBJ2-7; the DNA was not compared with TRBD1, the D call given in the table. TRBV21-1 is marked as a pseudogene. This CDR3 spans 15 amino acids. CDR3 in DNA: TGTGCCAGCAGCCCGCACCGGGACAGTCTCAACCAGGGGTACTTC. As protein: CASSPHRDSLNQGYF.

This clonotype was picked up many times. The CDR3 loop reads CASSLAVGGEAFF. As DNA, the CDR3 is TGCGCCAGCAGCTTGGCGGTAGGGGGTGAAGCTTTCTTT. This chain links TRBV5-1 with TRBJ1-1, with D tentatively TRBD1 (6 bases). The CDR3 runs 13 residues. The germline V and J ends were trimmed by 0 bases and 7 bases, with 10 bases remaining between them. The germline CDR1 and CDR2 sequences are SGHRS and YFSETQ.

The V call is TRBV12-3 or TRBV12-4, the J call TRBJ2-7; 7 bases line up with TRBD2. V shed 2 bases, J shed 6 bases, and the junction held 4 bases outside the gene matches. This CDR3 has 13 residues. DNA of the CDR3: TGTGCCAGCAGTTTAAAGGGAGGGTCCGAGCAGTACTTC. Its protein product is CASSLKGGSEQYF.

Only one count was recorded for this clonotype. The rearrangement joins TRBV28 to TRBJ2-3; TRBD1 matches 10 bases. CDR3 length: 14 amino acids. V lost 8 bases to trimming and J lost 2 bases; unmatched junction nucleotides: 4. Germline lookup yields CDR1 MDHEN and CDR2 SYDVKM. This CDR3 is CASSGQGYTDTQYF. The CDR3 coding sequence is TGTGCCAGCTCGGGACAGGGGTACACAGATACGCAGTATTTT.

V gene TRBV9 combines with J gene TRBJ2-3, with 7 bases aligning to TRBD2. J lost 0 bases, V lost 4 bases, and 8 bases had no gene match. Germline V gene data show CDR1 as SGDLS and CDR2 as YYNGEE. The CDR3 has 16 amino acids. The CDR3 region is CASSHKAGLSTDTQYF. The CDR3 DNA reads TGTGCCAGCAGCCATAAAGCGGGATTAAGCACAGATACGCAGTATTTT.

The V and J genes are TRBV7-2 and TRBJ1-5; the match to TRBD1 covers 7 bases. Germline V lookup: CDR1 SGHTA, CDR2 FQGNSA. The junction had 10 bases not matched to a gene; V was cut back by 1 base and J by 10 bases. The CDR3 spans 15 residues. The CDR3 DNA follows: TGTGCCAGCAGCTTAGTCGGGGGACAGAAAGTCCCCCAGCATTTT. Translation: CASSLVGGQKVPQHF.